This is a list of T cell receptor beta chains from one sample in a study of spatial heterogeneity in lung cancer. TCRdb analysed the 5' RACE reads with MiXCR anew, one entry per CDR3 protein. The table records some 32,000 distinct CDR3 sequences, 10% of them present only once. The sequencing here drew on PBMCs, taken at follow-up. The source of these receptors is a female donor with early-stage non-small cell lung cancer. CDR3s include the opening cysteine and the closing phenylalanine or tryptophan. The D gene is left open where the match is weak. For some rows the clone size is stated as once, few or many, or as a class when expanded; others skip it.

D gene	V gene	J gene	clone size	CDR3 DNA	CDR3 protein
TRBD1	TRBV6-1	TRBJ1-1	.	TGTGCCAGCAGACCCACAGGGGATCTGGGCACTGAAGCTTTCTTT	CASRPTGDLGTEAFF
.	TRBV2	TRBJ1-2	few	TGTGCCAGCAGGGCAGGATATGGCTACACCTTC	CASRAGYGYTF
.	TRBV5-1	TRBJ2-3	.	TGCGCCAGCAGCACGAGCTTACGGGAGCGCACAGATACGCAGTATTTT	CASSTSLRERTDTQYF
TRBD2	TRBV15	TRBJ2-1	many	TGTGCCACCAGCGAGGGGACTAGCGGTTTTAATGAGCAGTTCTTC	CATSEGTSGFNEQFF
.	TRBV30	TRBJ2-3	many	TGTGCCTCTAGAATGTACGGGACAGATACGCAGTATTTT	CASRMYGTDTQYF
TRBD2	TRBV9	TRBJ2-3	few	TGTGCCAGCAGCGTAGATCCGGGGGGACTAGCGGGGCATGTATCCCAGTATTTT	CASSVDPGGLAGHVSQYF
TRBD1	TRBV2	TRBJ2-1	many	TGTGCCAGCAGTGAAGGGGACAGGGTTTTTGAGCAGTTCTTC	CASSEGDRVFEQFF
TRBD2	TRBV27	TRBJ2-5	few	TGTGCCAGCAGTTCGCTTAGACTAGCGGGGGTCTCCCCGGGAACCCAGTACTTC	CASSSLRLAGVSPGTQYF
.	TRBV7-9	TRBJ1-5	many	TGTGCCAGCAGCTTGAACGGGGCCCAGCCCCAGCATTTT	CASSLNGAQPQHF
TRBD1	TRBV5-4	TRBJ1-4	many	TGTGCCAGCAGCTTAAGGACAGGGAGCAATGAAAAACTGTTTTTT	CASSLRTGSNEKLFF
.	TRBV28	TRBJ1-2	many	TGTGCCAGCAGTTACCAGGGGAATGGTGGCTACACCTTC	CASSYQGNGGYTF
TRBD2	TRBV7-8	TRBJ2-2	many	TGTGCCAGCAGCGCAACTAGCGGGGGGAACACCGGGGAGCTGTTTTTT	CASSATSGGNTGELFF
TRBD2	TRBV20-1	TRBJ2-1	many	TGCAGTGCTAGAGATTTGAGCGGGGGTTGGCAGTTCTTC	CSARDLSGGWQFF
.	TRBV20-1	TRBJ2-2	few	TGCAGTGCTAGAGATATAACTGACGCCGGGGAGCTGTTTTTT	CSARDITDAGELFF
.	TRBV4-2	TRBJ2-1	many	TGTGCCAGCAGCCAAGATCTCGTACGGGGGTACCCCTACAATGAGCAGTTCTTC	CASSQDLVRGYPYNEQFF
.	TRBV13	TRBJ1-1	many	TGTGCCAGCAGCGCCGACCTAGAAGCTTTCTTT	CASSADLEAFF
TRBD2	TRBV29-1	TRBJ2-1	many	TGCAGCGCCTTTGCGGGGGAATACAATGAGCAGTTCTTC	CSAFAGEYNEQFF
.	TRBV28	TRBJ1-3	many	TGTGCCAGCATAGACAGCTCCTCTGGAAACACCATATATTTT	CASIDSSSGNTIYF
TRBD1	TRBV27	TRBJ1-2	.	TGTGCCAGCAGTTTAACAGGGGGCGCGGATTTCTATGGCTACACCTTC	CASSLTGGADFYGYTF
.	TRBV7-2	TRBJ2-5	.	TGTGCCAGCAGCTTATCGGGGGCCGGGGAGACCCAGTACTTC	CASSLSGAGETQYF
TRBD1	TRBV7-2	TRBJ1-5	few	TGTGCCAGCAGCTTAGGGACAGGCCATAATCAGCCCCAGCATTTT	CASSLGTGHNQPQHF
TRBD1	TRBV2	TRBJ1-6	medium-sized	TGTGCCAGCACTTCTGGGGACAGTGGAAAATCACCCCTCCACTTT	CASTSGDSGKSPLHF
TRBD1	TRBV28	TRBJ1-4	.	TGTGCCACCGGGACAGGCTCAGCAACTAATGAAAAACTGTTTTTT	CATGTGSATNEKLFF
.	TRBV6-1	TRBJ2-1	.	TGTGCCAGCAGGGACAAAGGGGACAATGAGCAGTTCTTC	CASRDKGDNEQFF
.	TRBV7-9	TRBJ1-2	many	TGTGCCAGCAGCTTAGAGGGCCCAACAGTCCACTATGGCTACACCTTC	CASSLEGPTVHYGYTF
TRBD1	TRBV28	TRBJ1-6	many	TGTGCCAGCAGGGGACAGGGGGCCAATTCACCCCTCCACTTT	CASRGQGANSPLHF
.	TRBV2	TRBJ2-2	many	TGTGCCAGCAGGCGGTCCGGGGAGCTGTTTTTT	CASRRSGELFF
.	TRBV6-5	TRBJ2-3	.	TGTGCCAGCAGTTACTCGTCGACTATTACAGATACGCAGTATTTT	CASSYSSTITDTQYF
.	TRBV7-2	TRBJ1-2	many	TGTGCCAGCAGCTTCCGGGTTTTTAGTGGCTACACCTTC	CASSFRVFSGYTF
.	TRBV7-2	TRBJ2-3	many	TGTGCCAGCAGCTCCCCGCAGGGTAGCACAGATACGCAGTATTTT	CASSSPQGSTDTQYF
.	TRBV12-3/TRBV12-4	TRBJ1-1	many	TGTGCCAGCACCCTCGAGGGCGGGAACACTGAAGCTTTCTTT	CASTLEGGNTEAFF
.	TRBV18	TRBJ1-1	.	TGTGCCAGCTCATCATTGGCAGGGGAAGCTTTCTTT	CASSSLAGEAFF
.	TRBV6-5	TRBJ2-5	.	TGTGCCAGCAGTTACTCCCAGGGACCTCAAGAGACCCAGTACTTC	CASSYSQGPQETQYF
.	TRBV2	TRBJ2-3	many	TGTGCCAGCAGTGGAGGGTGGAGGAGGAGCGGCCGCACAGATACGCAGTATTTT	CASSGGWRRSGRTDTQYF
TRBD2	TRBV7-9	TRBJ2-7	.	TGTGCCAGCAGCTTAGGGGGAGGGGTGTCGGACGAGCAGTACTTC	CASSLGGGVSDEQYF
TRBD1	TRBV28	TRBJ2-7	many	TGTGCCAGCAGTTTACCTCGGACAGGGTTCTCCTACGAGCAGTACTTC	CASSLPRTGFSYEQYF
.	TRBV7-8	TRBJ2-2	many	TGTGCCAGCAGCCCCGACATCGGGGAGCTGTTTTTT	CASSPDIGELFF
.	TRBV6-1	TRBJ1-1	many	TGTGCCAGCAAAACCGGGCCTACCAACACTGAAGCTTTCTTT	CASKTGPTNTEAFF
.	TRBV19	TRBJ1-1	.	TGTGCCAGTAGTTCTGGCAGCGGGGTGAACACTGAAGCTTTCTTT	CASSSGSGVNTEAFF
.	TRBV6-6	TRBJ2-1	few	TGTGCCAGCAGCCAGGGAGGGGGCGGTAAGAATGAGCAGTTCTTC	CASSQGGGGKNEQFF
TRBD1	TRBV10-3	TRBJ1-1	many	TGTGCCACAGGGACAGGTCCCATGAACACTGAAGCTTTCTTT	CATGTGPMNTEAFF
.	TRBV4-2	TRBJ2-1	few	TGTGCCAGCAGCCAGGAACTCATGGGGGACAATGAGCAGTTCTTC	CASSQELMGDNEQFF
.	TRBV28	TRBJ2-7	many	TGTGCCAGCGGAGCGTGGGGACGAACCTACGAGCAGTACTTC	CASGAWGRTYEQYF
.	TRBV10-3	TRBJ2-7	many	TGTGCCATCAGTGATTTAGACGGGGCCTCCTACGAGCAGTACTTC	CAISDLDGASYEQYF
TRBD2	TRBV6-6	TRBJ2-5	few	TGTGCCAGCAGTTACTCGACTAGCGGGGGGGCCGGAGAGACCCAGTACTTC	CASSYSTSGGAGETQYF
TRBD1	TRBV7-9	TRBJ2-1	many	TGTGCCAGCAGCTTCATGGGACAGGGCTACAATGAGCAGTTCTTC	CASSFMGQGYNEQFF
.	TRBV28	TRBJ1-4	many	TGTGCCAGCAGTGCCCCGGGGACAAGGGATGAAAAACTGTTTTTT	CASSAPGTRDEKLFF
TRBD1	TRBV3-1	TRBJ2-1	many	TGTGCCAGCAGCCCCCCGGACAGGTCCAATGAGCAGTTCTTC	CASSPPDRSNEQFF
.	TRBV7-9	TRBJ1-1	.	TGTGCCAGCAGCTCGTGGGAGAAGAACACTGAAGCTTTCTTT	CASSSWEKNTEAFF
.	TRBV6-6	TRBJ1-2	.	TGTGCCAGCAGATCCCGACAGAGCATACATAACTATGGCTACACCTTC	CASRSRQSIHNYGYTF
.	TRBV18	TRBJ1-1	many	TGTGCCAGCTCAAACCGACTAAACACTGAAGCTTTCTTT	CASSNRLNTEAFF
.	TRBV29-1	TRBJ2-4	few	TGCAGCGCCCGCGGGGTGTCTAACCAAAACATTCAGTACTTC	CSARGVSNQNIQYF
.	TRBV4-2	TRBJ2-1	few	TGTGCCAGCAGCCAAGATCTGATGGGTGGAGAGCAGTTCTTC	CASSQDLMGGEQFF
TRBD1	TRBV4-1	TRBJ2-4	few	TGCGCCAGCAGCCAGGGGCCGGGACAGGGGGCGAAAAACATTCAGTACTTC	CASSQGPGQGAKNIQYF
TRBD2	TRBV20-1	TRBJ2-1	few	TGCAGTGCTATAGTTTTCGGCGGGGGGTCGGAGGGTGAGCAGTTCTTC	CSAIVFGGGSEGEQFF